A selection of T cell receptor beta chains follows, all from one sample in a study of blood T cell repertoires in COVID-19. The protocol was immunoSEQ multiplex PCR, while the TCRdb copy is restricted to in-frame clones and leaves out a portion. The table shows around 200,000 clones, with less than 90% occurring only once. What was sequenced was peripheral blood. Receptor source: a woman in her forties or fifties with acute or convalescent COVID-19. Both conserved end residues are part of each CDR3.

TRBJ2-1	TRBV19	CASSPGTSGYNEQFF
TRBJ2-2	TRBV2	CASIGTGRTGELFF
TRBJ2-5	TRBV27	CASSGLAGGEETQYF
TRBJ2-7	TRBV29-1	CSVAQLAGDEQYF
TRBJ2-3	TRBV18	CASSPGLASLLQYF
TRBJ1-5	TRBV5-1	CASPTGKEQPQHF
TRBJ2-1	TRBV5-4	CASSLQGTLSNEQFF
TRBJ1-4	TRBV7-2	CASSLQGTANEKLFF
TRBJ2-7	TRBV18	CASSPLGTGGSYEQYF
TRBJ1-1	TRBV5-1	CASSSQGIGTEAFF
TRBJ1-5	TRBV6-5	CASGGIFRNQPQHF
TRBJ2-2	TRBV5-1	CASSSGQGATGELFF
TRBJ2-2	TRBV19	CASSTTGDTGELFF
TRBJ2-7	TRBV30	CAWSLAGGSYEQYF
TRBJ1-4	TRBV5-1	CASSAVGGDGKLFF
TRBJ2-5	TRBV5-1	CASSPGATKETQYF
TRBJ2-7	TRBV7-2	CASSLEDGGGSYEQYF
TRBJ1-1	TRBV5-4	CASSLGQVNTEAFF
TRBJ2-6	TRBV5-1	CASTDRASGSGANVLTF
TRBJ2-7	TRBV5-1	CASSRERVHEQYF
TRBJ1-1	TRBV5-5	CASSLIQGVNEAFF
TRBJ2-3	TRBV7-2	CASRPGLAGGPDTQYF
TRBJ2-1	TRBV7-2	CASSLRPRTSVTYNEQFF
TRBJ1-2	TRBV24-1	CATSEDGTGGGYTF
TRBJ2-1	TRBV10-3	CAISGPTSGRANNEQFF